This TCR beta chain was captured by sequencing in a study of metastatic and nonmetastatic thyroid tumors. Overall study: Both malignant and benign thyroid patients supplied peripheral blood and tumor or nodule tissue samples, across which the repertoires of these patients were then compared. Study-level findings and limits: When malignant thyroid tumors were compared with benign nodules, TCR beta diversity was reportedly significantly higher in the malignant tumors. This held in both blood and tumor samples.

In the study's own analysis: The study's classifier, a distant-metastasis tool for papillary thyroid cancer, was built using CDR3 differences across clinicopathological groups. From the PCR reads, TCRdb re-called clones with MiXCR. TCRdb, rather than the study authors, made the V and J calls. The sample includes around 23,000 clones, around 21% of them seen just once. This clone occurred a few times. The target antigen is unknown. The CDR3 spans 16 residues. Germline CDR1 is DFQATT and CDR2 is SNEGSKA (reference sequence). The trim removed 3 bases at V and 6 bases at J, leaving 13 bases unmatched. No treatment of any kind had been given to any patient before thyroid surgery.

The chain combines TRBV20-1 with TRBJ2-3; 9 nucleotides match TRBD1. Sequenced material: blood. The source is a female donor with papillary thyroid cancer or a benign thyroid nodule (not recorded which). Some clones in this sample may be carry-over from other donors' samples. The CDR3, as DNA: TGCAGTGCTAGCGCCAATCCGGGACAGGGCCGCGATACGCAGTATTTT. As protein: CSASANPGQGRDTQYF.